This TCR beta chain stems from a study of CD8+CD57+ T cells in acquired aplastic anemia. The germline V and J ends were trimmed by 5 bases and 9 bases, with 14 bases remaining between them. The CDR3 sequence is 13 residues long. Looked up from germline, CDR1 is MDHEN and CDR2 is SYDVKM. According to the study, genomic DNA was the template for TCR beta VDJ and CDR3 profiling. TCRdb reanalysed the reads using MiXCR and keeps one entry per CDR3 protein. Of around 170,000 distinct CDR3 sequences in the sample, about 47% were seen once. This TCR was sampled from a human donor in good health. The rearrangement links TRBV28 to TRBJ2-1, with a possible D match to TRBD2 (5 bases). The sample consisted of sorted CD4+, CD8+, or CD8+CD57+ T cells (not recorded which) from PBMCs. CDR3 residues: CASSLPGSGEQFF. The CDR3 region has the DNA TGTGCCAGCAGTCTCCCGGGGTCAGGTGAGCAGTTCTTC.